There are many counts of the clone carrying this TCR beta chain. The antigen remains unidentified. TCR beta cDNA was prepared out of roughly 500 ng total RNA by means of a constant-region primer. Nested multiplex PCR, run for three rounds with slightly modified ARM-PCR, yielded TCR beta libraries. TRBV1-TRBV30 forward and Cbeta reverse primers drove the first two approximately 10-cycle rounds. TCRdb re-analysed the multiplex PCR reads in MiXCR, keeping a single row per CDR3 protein. The sample has approximately 330,000 distinct CDR3 sequences, roughly two thirds seen once; the top ten hold about 6%. The source of the sample is a study of tumor-infiltrating lymphocytes in primary liver carcinoma. Study-wide points: Tumor top-250-clone fraction significantly exceeded that of blood (p = 0.039).

Out of unsorted whole blood came the blood RNA, and germline DNA was extracted as well. The CDR3 has 15 amino acids. Germline V gene sequence: CDR1 MNHEY, CDR2 SVGEGT. V dropped 5 bases and J dropped 0 bases, with 13 bases sitting between them. The chain joins TRBV6-2 or TRBV6-3 to TRBJ1-1; tentative D call: TRBD1 (6 bases). Sequenced material: peripheral blood. The TCR originated in a man between 40 and 49 years old with primary liver carcinoma and hepatitis B virus infection. The CDR3 DNA is TGTGCCAGCAGTACCGGACAGATCATGAACACTGAAGCTTTCTTT. Residues: CASSTGQIMNTEAFF.